This record concerns one TCR beta chain sequence. What it binds is not known. Then a second PCR, running about 6 to 12 cycles, was carried out with a sample-barcoded 5' primer and a J-beta primer mix. TCRdb re-analysed the 5' RACE reads in MiXCR, keeping a single row per CDR3 protein. The top ten hold approximately 19% of the sample, which has 1 million or so distinct CDR3 sequences, over 35% seen once. The CDR3 runs to 17 residues. The sample belongs to a study of blood T cells in healthy people across ages. Study-level findings and limits: Strong correlation existed between TCR beta diversity and naive T cell percentage. A greater number of naive CD4+ cells and higher diversity distinguished long-lived donors from aged donors.

Those donating, healthy Caucasian individuals from Russia, were aged about 6 to 95. Isolation recovered at least 6 million PBMCs from every sample. This sequence joins TRBV21-1 and TRBJ2-5; the DNA was not compared with TRBD1, the D call given in the table. TRBV21-1 is a recognized pseudogene. Sequenced: blood. The sequence came from a woman aged 60-75 years in good health. Here the CDR3 reads CASSKARDRGKQKTQYF. The DNA of the CDR3 is TGTGCCAGCAGCAAAGCGCGGGACAGGGGTAAACAAAAGACCCAGTACTTC.